What follows describes a single T cell receptor beta chain. Its antigen is still unknown. PCR primers comprised 60 Vbeta and 13 Jbeta primers. TCRdb's copy holds only in-frame clones and misses some; the assay was immunoSEQ multiplex PCR. This sample yields roughly 100,000 clones, of which approximately 79% are seen a single time; about 3.4% belongs to the top ten. The data are from a study of cytomegalovirus exposure and HLA in healthy donors. General study points: The authors enumerated around 150 TCR beta chains as linked to cytomegalovirus. Researchers reported from a later analysis that most CMV-associated TCR beta chains appeared HLA-restricted. Later analysis identified a missense DCLRE1C variant that was linked to TCR beta V- and J-gene trimming. Later, TCR association rates were found to vary by HLA locus, highest for DRB1 and lowest for HLA-C.

CDR3 size: 15 residues. The ends lost 5 bases at V and 6 bases at J; junction bases unmatched: 8. Germline V gives CDR1 MDHEN, CDR2 SYDVKM. The receptor was isolated from a woman in her 40s in good health and CMV-seronegative. Material for sequencing was PBMCs. The chain recombines TRBV28 with TRBJ2-3; 10 nucleotides agree with TRBD1. This CDR3 is CASSPTGTGVDTQYF. CDR3 in DNA: TGTGCCAGCAGTCCGACCGGGACAGGGGTCGATACGCAGTATTTT.